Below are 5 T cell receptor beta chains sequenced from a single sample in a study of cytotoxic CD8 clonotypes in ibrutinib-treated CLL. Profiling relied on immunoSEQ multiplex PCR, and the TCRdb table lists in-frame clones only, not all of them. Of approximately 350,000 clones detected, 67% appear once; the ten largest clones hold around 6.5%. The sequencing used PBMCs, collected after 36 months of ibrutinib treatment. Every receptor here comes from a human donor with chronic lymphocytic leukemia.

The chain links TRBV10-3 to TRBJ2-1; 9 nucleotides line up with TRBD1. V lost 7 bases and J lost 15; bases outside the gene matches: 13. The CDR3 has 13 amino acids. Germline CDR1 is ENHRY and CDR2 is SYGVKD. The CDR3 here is CAITGQGSTRTFF. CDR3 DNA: TGTGCCATCACAGGACAGGGGTCCACACGGACGTTCTTC.

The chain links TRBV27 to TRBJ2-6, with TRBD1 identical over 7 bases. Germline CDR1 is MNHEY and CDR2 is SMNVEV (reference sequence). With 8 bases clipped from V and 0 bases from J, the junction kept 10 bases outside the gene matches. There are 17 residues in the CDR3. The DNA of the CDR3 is TGTGCCAGCGCCCTACAGGGGCCCTTCTCTGGGGCCAACGTCCTGACTTTC. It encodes CASALQGPFSGANVLTF.

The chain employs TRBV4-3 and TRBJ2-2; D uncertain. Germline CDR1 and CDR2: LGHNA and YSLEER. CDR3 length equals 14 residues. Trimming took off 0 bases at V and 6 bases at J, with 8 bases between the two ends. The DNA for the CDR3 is TGCGCCAGCAGCCAAGATAAGTTTGCCGGGGAGCTGTTTTTT. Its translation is CASSQDKFAGELFF.

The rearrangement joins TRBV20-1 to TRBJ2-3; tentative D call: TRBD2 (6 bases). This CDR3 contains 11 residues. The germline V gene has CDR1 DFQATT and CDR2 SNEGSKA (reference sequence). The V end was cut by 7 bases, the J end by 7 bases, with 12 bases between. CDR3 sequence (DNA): TGCAGTGGAAAGGAGGGGTATACGCAGTATTTT. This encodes CSGKEGYTQYF.

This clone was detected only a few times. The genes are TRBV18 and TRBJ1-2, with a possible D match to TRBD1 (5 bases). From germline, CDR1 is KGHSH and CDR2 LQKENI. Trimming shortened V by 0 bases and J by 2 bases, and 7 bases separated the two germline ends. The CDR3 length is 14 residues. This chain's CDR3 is CASSPPNRNYGYTF. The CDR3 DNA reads TGTGCCAGCTCACCACCGAACAGGAACTATGGCTACACCTTC.